The entry below gives a single T cell receptor beta chain sequence along with its context. With V trimmed by 7 bases and J by 3 bases, 7 bases remained unmatched. The germline gives CDR1 LNHDA, CDR2 SQIVND (reference sequence). CDR3 size: 15 residues. The sample originates from a study of blood T cell repertoires in COVID-19. Assay used: immunoSEQ multiplex PCR; TCRdb lists only in-frame clones, some missing. The data show some 460,000 clones, approximately 86% seen once. Sequenced sample: PBMCs or T cells enriched from blood (not recorded which). This chain uses TRBV19 with TRBJ2-3; the match to TRBD1 covers 10 bases. The TCR was taken from a woman aged 18-35 years who had recovered from COVID-19. CDR3 nucleotide sequence: TGTGCCAGTACCCCCCGACAGGGGGCAACAGATACGCAGTATTTT. It specifies CASTPRQGATDTQYF.